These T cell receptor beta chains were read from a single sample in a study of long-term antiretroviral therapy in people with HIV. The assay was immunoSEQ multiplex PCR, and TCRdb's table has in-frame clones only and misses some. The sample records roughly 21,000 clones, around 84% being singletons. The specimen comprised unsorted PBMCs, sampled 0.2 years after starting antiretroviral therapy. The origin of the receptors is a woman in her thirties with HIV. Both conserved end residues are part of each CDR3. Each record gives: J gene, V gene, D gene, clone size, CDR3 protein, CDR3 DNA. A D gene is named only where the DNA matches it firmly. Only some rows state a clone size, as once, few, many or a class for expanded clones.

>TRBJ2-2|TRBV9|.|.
CASSVVVTGELFF
TGTGCCAGCAGCGTAGTGGTTACCGGGGAGCTGTTTTTT
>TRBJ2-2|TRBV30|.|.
CAWSVFVGAGGELFF
TGTGCCTGGAGTGTATTTGTGGGGGCAGGCGGGGAGCTGTTTTTT
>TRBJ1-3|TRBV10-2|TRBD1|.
CASSESSRTGGNTIYF
TGCGCCAGCAGTGAGTCGAGTAGGACAGGTGGAAACACCATATATTTT
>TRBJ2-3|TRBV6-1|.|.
CASRHGGNPTDTQYF
TGTGCCAGCAGGCACGGGGGAAATCCCACAGATACGCAGTATTTT
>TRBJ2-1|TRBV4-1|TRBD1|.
CASSQDSYRDSSEQFF
TGCGCCAGCAGCCAAGATTCCTACAGGGACAGTAGTGAGCAGTTCTTC
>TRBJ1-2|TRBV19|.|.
CASSPTDRDGYGYTF
TGTGCCAGTAGCCCCACCGACCGGGACGGCTATGGCTACACCTTC
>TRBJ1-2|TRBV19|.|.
CACRTLYGYTF
TGTGCCTGTCGGACGCTTTATGGCTACACCTTC
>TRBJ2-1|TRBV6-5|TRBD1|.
CASSNRDRAYHEQFF
TGTGCCAGCAGCAACCGGGACAGGGCATACCATGAGCAGTTCTTC
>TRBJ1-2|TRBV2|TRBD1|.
CASMSLLTGGDGGYTF
TGTGCCAGCATGTCGCTATTGACAGGGGGCGACGGTGGCTACACCTTC
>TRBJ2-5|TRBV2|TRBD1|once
CASTVQGIQETQYF
TGTGCCAGCACTGTACAGGGGATCCAAGAGACCCAGTACTTC
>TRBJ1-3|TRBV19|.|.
CASSTQVGGNTIYF
TGTGCCAGTAGTACACAGGTCGGGGGCAACACCATATATTTT
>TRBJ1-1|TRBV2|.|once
CASTQGENTEAFF
TGTGCCAGCACCCAAGGGGAGAACACTGAAGCTTTCTTT
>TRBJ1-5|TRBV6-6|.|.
CASSYGPGDGPTPQHF
TGTGCCAGCAGTTACGGGCCCGGGGACGGACCCACGCCCCAGCATTTT
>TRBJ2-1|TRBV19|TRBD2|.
CASHSGGAREQFF
TGTGCCAGTCACTCCGGGGGGGCCCGGGAGCAGTTCTTC
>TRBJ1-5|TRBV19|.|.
CASSIRGAYQPQHF
TGTGCCAGTAGTATTCGGGGGGCATATCAGCCCCAGCATTTT
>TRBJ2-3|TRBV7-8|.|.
CASSSDLPPDTQYF
TGTGCCAGCAGCTCAGACCTGCCGCCAGATACGCAGTATTTT
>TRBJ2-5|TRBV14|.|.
CASSQAETQYF
TGTGCCAGCAGCCAAGCGGAGACCCAGTACTTC
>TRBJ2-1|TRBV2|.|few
CASSEAAGEKQFF
TGTGCCAGCAGTGAAGCGGCAGGGGAAAAGCAGTTCTTC
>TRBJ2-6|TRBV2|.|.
CASSVGKGPVSGANVLTF
TGTGCCAGCAGTGTAGGCAAGGGCCCTGTTTCTGGGGCCAACGTCCTGACTTTC
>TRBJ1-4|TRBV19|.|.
CASLDRTKSGGKLFF
TGTGCCAGTCTAGACAGGACCAAATCAGGAGGAAAACTGTTTTTT
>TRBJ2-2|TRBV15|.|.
CATSRDRGIGELFF
TGTGCCACCAGCAGAGATAGGGGGATCGGGGAGCTGTTTTTT
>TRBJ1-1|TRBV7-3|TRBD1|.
CASSSPPGQGRMNTEAFF
TGTGCCAGCAGCTCCCCCCCCGGACAGGGGCGAATGAACACTGAAGCTTTCTTT
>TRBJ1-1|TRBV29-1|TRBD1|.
CSVEAGDRGRVAFF
TGCAGCGTTGAAGCTGGGGACAGGGGGCGAGTAGCTTTCTTT
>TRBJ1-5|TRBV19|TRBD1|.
CASSGDRNQPQHF
TGTGCCAGTAGTGGGGACAGAAATCAGCCCCAGCATTTT
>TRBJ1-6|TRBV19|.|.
CASAGDNSPLHF
TGTGCCAGTGCGGGAGATAATTCACCCCTCCACTTT
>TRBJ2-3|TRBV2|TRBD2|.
CASSVSLAGASTSTDTQYF
TGTGCCAGCAGTGTGAGTCTAGCGGGGGCCTCGACTAGCACAGATACGCAGTATTTT
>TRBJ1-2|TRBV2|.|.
CASRNSGATYGYTF
TGTGCCAGCAGAAACTCAGGGGCGACTTATGGCTACACCTTC